This T cell receptor beta chain was sequenced in a study of blood T cell repertoires in COVID-19. Background on the study: Samples came from the United States, Italy and Spain, spanning acute and convalescent COVID-19. Nucleic acid was either cDNA or gDNA, and it came from T cells, B-cell-depleted T cells, or PBMCs.

CDR1 GTSNPN and CDR2 SVGIG come from the germline V gene (reference sequence). The germline V and J ends were trimmed by 2 bases and 3 bases, with 10 bases remaining between them. CDR3 length: 13 residues. Sequencing was performed with immunoSEQ multiplex PCR; in TCRdb, only in-frame clones are kept and a portion is missing. The repertoire includes approximately 41,000 clones, about 90% of them detected once, and roughly a tenth sits in the top ten. This TCR was sampled from a woman of 80 years or more with active COVID-19. This chain joins TRBV30 and TRBJ1-1; no clear D. Material: peripheral blood. The CDR3 DNA sequence: TGTGCCTGGAGTCATGCGGACTACACTGAAGCTTTCTTT. It yields the protein CAWSHADYTEAFF.